The 24 T cell receptor beta chains listed next were all sequenced from one sample in a study of T cell repertoires in cytomegalovirus infection. TCRdb fed the reads into MiXCR, producing one record per CDR3 protein. The data hold approximately 630,000 distinct CDR3 sequences, with about 24% observed a single time. Sequences were obtained from CD8+ T cells from PBMCs. Source of these receptors: a human donor in good health (CMV status not recorded). Some clones in this sample may be carry-over from other donors' samples.

The chain combines TRBV27 with TRBJ1-6, with TRBD1 as a possible D gene (5 bases). Between the trimmed V and J ends, which lost 3 bases and 10 bases, there was a span of 10 bases. CDR3 length: 13 residues. Per the germline V gene, CDR1 is MNHEY and CDR2 is SMNVEV (reference sequence). The CDR3 DNA reads TGTGCCAGCAGTTTCCAGGGCGAATCACCCCTCCACTTT. Protein product: CASSFQGESPLHF.

This clonotype was picked up many times. V and J are TRBV7-9 and TRBJ2-2, with 13 bases aligning to TRBD2. Germline trimming cut 6 bases from V and 4 bases from J; bases unmatched to any gene: 8. The CDR3 is made up of 17 amino acids. Germline values: CDR1 SEHNR, CDR2 FQNEAQ (reference sequence). CDR3 DNA sequence: TGTGCCAGCAGTGGGTTCTGGACTAGCGGGGGCACCGGGGAGCTGTTTTTT. This codes for CASSGFWTSGGTGELFF.

This clonotype was found a few times. V usage is TRBV7-8 and J usage is TRBJ2-4; no definite D call. The V and J ends lost 0 bases and 2 bases respectively, with 11 bases between them. The CDR3 is 16 residues long. Germline CDR1 reads SGHVS; CDR2 reads FQNEAQ. DNA of the CDR3: TGTGCCAGCAGCTTAGCCCCCGCTGTAACCAAAAACATTCAGTACTTC. Protein sequence: CASSLAPAVTKNIQYF.

The V and J genes are TRBV6-1 and TRBJ2-7; D uncertain. Germline CDR1 is MNHNS and CDR2 is SASEGT. Trimming stripped 2 bases from V and 7 bases from J, with 9 bases between. The CDR3 is made up of 12 amino acids. CDR3 loop: CASSEWGYEQYV. In DNA, the CDR3 is TGTGCCAGCAGTGAATGGGGATATGAGCAGTACGTC.

This clonotype was counted many times. The chain uses TRBV27 and TRBJ2-7; weak D call: TRBD2 (7 bases). The CDR3 spans 13 residues. Trimming took off 4 bases at V and 2 bases at J, with 9 bases between the two ends. CDR1 MNHEY and CDR2 SMNVEV come from the germline V gene (reference sequence). The CDR3 reads CASSSGGPYEQYV. In DNA form, the CDR3 reads TGTGCCAGCAGTTCCGGGGGGCCCTACGAGCAGTACGTC.

The chain links TRBV5-5 to TRBJ2-1, with 10 bases identical to TRBD1. The CDR3 covers 15 residues. The J segment lost 4 bases and the V segment lost 3 bases, leaving 4 bases of the junction unmatched. Germline CDR1 and CDR2: SGHKS and YYEKEE (reference sequence). The CDR3 DNA sequence: TGTGCCAGCAGCTCGACAGGGGGCGGGTACAATGAGCAGTTCTTC. This codes for CASSSTGGGYNEQFF.

A few counts support this clonotype. The chain carries TRBV12-3 or TRBV12-4 and TRBJ1-5; a possible D gene is TRBD1 (5 bases). The V and J ends lost 8 bases and 2 bases respectively, with 13 bases between them. CDR3 size: 14 residues. Here the CDR3 DNA reads TGTGCCAGCGGCCCAGGGTTTGGCAATCAGCCCCAGCATTTT. It encodes CASGPGFGNQPQHF.

This clonotype was recorded many times. V usage is TRBV7-2 and J usage is TRBJ2-1, with D unclear. Germline values: CDR1 SGHTA, CDR2 FQGNSA. Trimming shortened V by 0 bases and J by 10 bases, and 13 bases separated the two germline ends. The CDR3 covers 14 residues. CDR3: CASSLAGRPGEQFF. The CDR3 DNA follows: TGTGCCAGCAGCTTAGCGGGTAGGCCAGGAGAGCAGTTCTTC.

This clonotype was counted many times. The gene calls are TRBV6-5 and TRBJ2-2, with D possibly being TRBD1 or TRBD2 (5 bases each). Germline-derived CDR1 and CDR2 are MNHEY and SVGAGI. V lost 0 bases, J lost 6 bases, and 8 bases lay in between. The CDR3 contains 14 residues. CDR3 in DNA: TGTGCCAGCAGTTACTCCGAGGGACCCGGGGAGCTGTTTTTT. Its protein product is CASSYSEGPGELFF.

V usage is TRBV11-3 and J usage is TRBJ1-1, with unresolved D. The germline gives CDR1 SGHNT, CDR2 YENEEA. V lost 5 bases and J lost 3, with 13 bases in between. CDR3 length: 14 amino acids. The CDR3 coding sequence is TGTGCCAGCAGCCCTCGGGCGCCCCACACTGAAGCTTTCTTT. As protein: CASSPRAPHTEAFF.

This clonotype was counted between two and nine times. V and J are TRBV27 and TRBJ2-7; D unclear. The germline V gene encodes CDR1 MNHEY and CDR2 SMNVEV (reference sequence). The CDR3 contains 15 residues. V lost 5 bases and J 2 bases, leaving 16 bases between the germline ends. The CDR3 spells CASSTVSAGTYEQYF. The CDR3 bases are TGTGCCAGCAGTACCGTTTCGGCAGGTACCTACGAGCAGTACTTC.

This clonotype was recorded at least ten times. The genes are TRBV9 and TRBJ1-2; D possibly corresponds to TRBD1 (5 bases). Trimming removed 4 bases from V and 0 bases from J, with 13 bases in between. The CDR3 length is 15 residues. The germline V gene encodes CDR1 SGDLS and CDR2 YYNGEE. The CDR3 here is CASSFRQTSNYGYTF. CDR3 DNA sequence: TGTGCCAGCAGCTTCCGACAGACTTCTAACTATGGCTACACCTTC.

CDR3 coding DNA: TGTGCCAGCAGAGGCAGTTGGGCCACTGAAGCTTTCTTT. Protein sequence: CASRGSWATEAFF. V usage is TRBV6-1 and J usage is TRBJ1-1; D ambiguous. Germline V gene lookup returns CDR1 MNHNS and CDR2 SASEGT. CDR3 length equals 13 residues. Trimming took off 6 bases at V and 4 bases at J, with 12 bases between the two ends.

This clonotype was seen many times. V usage is TRBV6-5 and J usage is TRBJ2-3, with 9 nucleotides matching TRBD1. The CDR3 has 17 amino acids. Germline V gene lookup returns CDR1 MNHEY and CDR2 SVGAGI. V shed 0 bases, J shed 4 bases, and the junction held 8 bases outside the gene matches. CDR3 amino acids: CASSYSNPGQGPDTQYF. The CDR3, as DNA: TGTGCCAGCAGTTACTCGAATCCGGGACAGGGACCAGATACGCAGTATTTT.

This clonotype was seen more than once but under ten times. The rearrangement joins TRBV2 to TRBJ2-2; 7 positions match TRBD1. The CDR3 length is 12 residues. Germline V CDR1 and CDR2: SNHLY, FYNNEI. V was pared by 8 bases and J by 5 bases, with 2 bases of the junction left unmatched. The CDR3 bases are TGTGCCAGCCTACAGGGGACCGGGGAGCTGTTTTTT. It specifies CASLQGTGELFF.

This clonotype was recorded at least ten times. The chain is built from TRBV7-9 and TRBJ1-5; the D gene is possibly TRBD1 (5 bases). The length of the CDR3 is 14 residues. The germline V gene has CDR1 SEHNR and CDR2 FQNEAQ (reference sequence). V was cut by 6 bases and J by 6 bases, with 15 bases left in between. In DNA, the CDR3 is TGTGCCAGCAGTCCTGACAGTTCGGGTCAGCCCCAGCATTTT. Translating gives CASSPDSSGQPQHF.

The chain carries TRBV2 and TRBJ2-7, with a possible D match to TRBD2 (5 bases). Trimming removed 0 bases from V and 1 base from J, with 13 bases in between. The CDR3 extends over 16 amino acids. Germline V lookup: CDR1 SNHLY, CDR2 FYNNEI. CDR3 sequence reads: CASSEAGERDSYEQYF. The CDR3 bases are TGTGCCAGCAGTGAAGCGGGCGAGAGGGATTCCTACGAGCAGTACTTC.

This clonotype was seen a few times. With a much larger clone just one base away, this may be a read error. The rearrangement uses TRBV7-2 and TRBJ1-1; 7 nucleotides align to TRBD1. The germline V gene encodes CDR1 SGHTA and CDR2 FQGNSA. The CDR3 spans 16 residues. The V gene end was trimmed by 7 bases and the J gene end by 0 bases; junction bases not matched to a gene: 11. CDR3 in DNA: TGTGCCAGCAACACACCATCGCAGGGGGTGAACACTGAAGCTTTCTTT. Translating gives CASNTPSQGVNTEAFF.

V and J are TRBV7-9 and TRBJ2-3; D gene uncertain. Germline V gene sequence: CDR1 SEHNR, CDR2 FQNEAQ (reference sequence). V lost 7 bases and J 0 bases, leaving 8 bases between the germline ends. This CDR3 spans 13 amino acids. The CDR3 bases are TGTGCCAGCATCATGGACAGCACAGATACGCAGTATTTT. Translated, it gives CASIMDSTDTQYF.

The gene calls are TRBV10-3 and TRBJ2-6, with D maybe TRBD2 (5 bases). The germline V and J ends were trimmed by 11 bases and 2 bases, with 16 bases remaining between them. The germline V gene encodes CDR1 ENHRY and CDR2 SYGVKD. This CDR3 is 15 amino acids long. The CDR3 here is CAVLGRVAGANVLTF. For the CDR3, the DNA is TGTGCCGTCCTTGGGCGGGTGGCTGGGGCCAACGTCCTGACTTTC.

This clonotype was counted many times. The chain links TRBV5-1 to TRBJ2-3; D is possibly TRBD1 (5 bases). Germline CDR1 SGHRS, CDR2 YFSETQ. The length of the CDR3 is 14 residues. With 0 bases removed from V and 1 base from J, the gap between germline ends came to 6 bases. The CDR3 nucleotides read TGCGCCAGCAGCTTGGAAGGGGGCACAGATACGCAGTATTTT. Translation gives CASSLEGGTDTQYF.

V and J are TRBV12-5 and TRBJ2-3, with unresolved D. The CDR3 runs to 13 residues. V lost 2 bases and J 3 bases, leaving 6 bases between the germline ends. Germline CDR1 is LGHNT and CDR2 is FRNRAP. In DNA form, the CDR3 reads TGTGCTAGTGGTTTGTTTTCGACAGATACGCAGTATTTT. Protein product: CASGLFSTDTQYF.

This chain links TRBV24-1 with TRBJ2-1; weak D call: TRBD1 (5 bases). The CDR3 has 13 amino acids. CDR1 KGHDR and CDR2 SFDVKD come from the germline V gene. Trimming removed 4 bases from V and 8 bases from J, with 11 bases in between. CDR3 amino acids: CATSENRGDEQFF. CDR3 DNA sequence: TGTGCCACCAGTGAAAATAGGGGCGATGAGCAGTTCTTC.

The sample holds a few counts of this clonotype. This rearrangement joins TRBV5-6 to TRBJ1-4; 7 bases fit TRBD1. J lost 6 bases, V lost 7 bases, and 18 bases had no gene match. Germline V gives CDR1 SGHDT, CDR2 YYEEEE. CDR3 length: 17 amino acids. The CDR3 loop is CASSSFAWTGSHEKLFF. Written as DNA, the CDR3 is TGTGCCAGCTCATCTTTCGCCTGGACAGGTTCGCATGAAAAACTGTTTTTT.